These T cell receptor beta chains were read from a single sample in a study of technical replicates of blood from four donors. This table comes from immunoSEQ multiplex PCR, and its TCRdb copy is limited to in-frame clones, with some not included. Of over 75,000 clones listed, about 97% are singletons. The sequencing sample was made of T cells isolated from PBMCs. All receptors come from a human donor in good health. Both conserved end residues are part of each CDR3.

TRBV4-3	TRBJ2-1	CASSQDQSSGSSYNEQFF
TRBV7-7	TRBJ2-5	CASSHSGSQETQYF
TRBV19	TRBJ2-7	CASSGRAREQYF
TRBV4-3	TRBJ2-7	CASSLQPGSYEQYF
TRBV27	TRBJ1-2	CASSLAGTGGGYTF
TRBV29-1	TRBJ2-1	CSVPDRESYNEQFF
TRBV28	TRBJ2-2	CASRRDRNTGELFF
TRBV30	TRBJ2-3	CAWSGTSGNTDTQYF
TRBV29-1	TRBJ1-2	CSVPGTGVDYGYTF
TRBV9	TRBJ2-3	CASSVMGLPPDTQYF
TRBV5-1	TRBJ2-3	CASSFSGRSTDTQYF
TRBV27	TRBJ2-7	CASSLIWSNEQYF
TRBV5-1	TRBJ2-1	CASSWALAGGNNEQFF
TRBV30	TRBJ2-5	CASTGQGEETQYF
TRBV6-6	TRBJ2-7	CASSYFGTSYEQYF
TRBV6-6	TRBJ2-5	CASSHAAETQYF
TRBV7-3	TRBJ2-2	CASSPAGQGELFF
TRBV7-2	TRBJ2-1	CASSPGPSGNNEQFF
TRBV6-5	TRBJ2-7	CASSPSGGSAYEQYF
TRBV9	TRBJ2-1	CASSVAGTSGNEQFF
TRBV9	TRBJ2-6	CASSPPVIAGVTGANVLTF
TRBV7-9	TRBJ1-2	CASSELITDGYTF
TRBV5-8	TRBJ2-7	CASSSTYEQYF
TRBV4-3	TRBJ1-4	CASSPMVPGGGEKLFF
TRBV7-7	TRBJ1-4	CASSLDRGEKLFF
TRBV5-1	TRBJ2-7	CASNTGGLASGSYEQYF
TRBV10-3	TRBJ2-5	CAISEAGGSETQYF
TRBV7-6	TRBJ2-7	CASSLDLGTAYEQYF
TRBV13	TRBJ1-4	CASSSLGEKLFF
TRBV7-2	TRBJ1-5	CASSLKLGTGASGPQHF
TRBV4-1	TRBJ2-2	CASSLVQGIAGELFF
TRBV2	TRBJ1-4	CASTRQPGNEKLFF
TRBV6-1	TRBJ2-3	CASSEGLVPDTQYF
TRBV5-1	TRBJ2-1	CASRGTSGTLYNEQFF
TRBV5-1	TRBJ2-3	CASRNEGDTQYF
TRBV6-5	TRBJ2-7	CASSYSRTSGTYEQYF
TRBV29-1	TRBJ1-1	CSAWGGMNTEAFF
TRBV2	TRBJ1-2	CASRRQGGDGYTF
TRBV18	TRBJ1-1	CASSQASGGNTEAFF
TRBV6-5	TRBJ1-4	CASSYREREEKLFF
TRBV5-4	TRBJ2-1	CASSLGRPQTYNEQFF
TRBV6-4	TRBJ1-1	CAFRGGRGTEAFF
TRBV29-1	TRBJ2-1	CSVVGTRSLFEQFF
TRBV5-8	TRBJ2-2	CASSLTWGLDTGELFF
TRBV19	TRBJ1-1	CASSMTVNTEAFF
TRBV5-1	TRBJ1-1	CASSLVQGNTEAFF
TRBV11-2	TRBJ2-1	CASSLVRGSNEQFF
TRBV28	TRBJ2-7	CASSLAGDYVSYEQYF
TRBV5-4	TRBJ2-2	CASSLGGGPAGELFF
TRBV5-1	TRBJ2-7	CASSTPGQPYEQYF
TRBV28	TRBJ2-7	CASSLEEDSSYEQYF
TRBV7-9	TRBJ2-7	CATTVLSYEQYF
TRBV9	TRBJ2-1	CASSFRTDTYNEQFF
TRBV5-6	TRBJ2-5	CASSPVYSQETQYF
TRBV25-1	TRBJ2-7	CASKASGRSYEQYF
TRBV7-3	TRBJ2-1	CASSLEGLAGNNEQFF
TRBV5-1	TRBJ2-5	CASSSGTVNQETQYF
TRBV11-2	TRBJ2-7	CASSPGVDYEQYF
TRBV6-5	TRBJ2-7	CASMGLAGYEQYF
TRBV6-5	TRBJ1-5	CASRRGNQPQHF